The rows below give T cell receptor beta chains drawn from one sample of a study of T cell clonotyping in hematopoietic cell transplantation. Libraries were prepared by immunoSEQ multiplex PCR; TCRdb keeps only in-frame clonotypes and omits some of them. The sample has 20,000 to 25,000 clones, roughly nine tenths seen once. Sequenced here: peripheral blood mononuclear cells, sampled before stem cell transplant. The receptors were sampled from a man in his late teens or twenties with biphenotypic leukemia. Some clones in this sample may be carry-over from other donors' samples. Both conserved end residues are part of each CDR3. A D gene is named only where the DNA matches it firmly. Part of the rows lack a size; the others show once, few, many or a class for expanded clones.

TGTGCCAGCAGTTACGATCTGGGCAGCAACTATGGCTACACCTTC,CASSYDLGSNYGYTF,TRBJ1-2,15,-,-,TRBV6-5
TGCGCCAGCAGCTATGAGCTGTCAGCAGGTATGGCCCAGTACTTC,CASSYELSAGMAQYF,TRBJ2-5,15,-,-,TRBV5-1
TGTGCCAGCAGAACCGGGACAGGGGTCCACGAGCAGTACTTC,CASRTGTGVHEQYF,TRBJ2-7,14,TRBD1,-,TRBV6-5
TGTGCCAGCAGCCCTACAGGGGGCACAGATACGCAGTATTTT,CASSPTGGTDTQYF,TRBJ2-3,14,TRBD1,-,TRBV14
TGCGCCAGCTGGGCAGGGACAGGCTACGAGCAGTACTTC,CASWAGTGYEQYF,TRBJ2-7,13,TRBD1,-,TRBV10-2
TGTGCCAGCATGGGAGAGACCCAGTACTTC,CASMGETQYF,TRBJ2-5,10,-,few,TRBV2
TGTGCCAGCTTAGGCAGTTCCAATTCACCCCTCCACTTT,CASLGSSNSPLHF,TRBJ1-6,13,-,-,TRBV6-5
TGTGCCAGCGGCCACTACGAGCAGTACTTC,CASGHYEQYF,TRBJ2-7,10,-,few,TRBV7-9
TGCGCCAGCAGCCAAGATTGGCTAGCGGGGTATTACGAGCAGTACTTC,CASSQDWLAGYYEQYF,TRBJ2-7,16,TRBD2,-,TRBV4-3
TGTGCCAGCAGTTTATTGCCGGGTAGCTGGCCCTACGAGCAGTACTTC,CASSLLPGSWPYEQYF,TRBJ2-7,16,-,-,TRBV27
TGCGCCAGCAGCCAAAGGTCTTGGGAGGGGGGCCGCTACACCGGGGAGCTGTTTTTT,CASSQRSWEGGRYTGELFF,TRBJ2-2,19,-,once,TRBV4-3
TGTGCCAGCAGCCAAGATTGGCCAGCTCAAGAGACCCAGTACTTC,CASSQDWPAQETQYF,TRBJ2-5,15,-,-,TRBV14
TGTGCCAGCAGTTCTTTGGGGTTGAGGGGCTCCTACGAGCAGTACTTC,CASSSLGLRGSYEQYF,TRBJ2-7,16,-,-,TRBV25-1
TGTGCCAGCAGTTACCGGGGACCCCTCATGAACACCATATATTTT,CASSYRGPLMNTIYF,TRBJ1-3,15,-,-,TRBV6-5
TGTGCCTGGAGTCTGAGGGAGCAGTTCTTC,CAWSLREQFF,TRBJ2-1,10,-,-,TRBV30
TGTGCCAGCAGTTTTAATCTTTGGCAGGCGGGTACCGGGGAGCTGTTTTTT,CASSFNLWQAGTGELFF,TRBJ2-2,17,-,-,TRBV27
TGTGCCAGCAGTTTAGCAGGGGGCACCTACGAGCAGTACTTC,CASSLAGGTYEQYF,TRBJ2-7,14,TRBD1,once,TRBV27
TGCGCCAGCAGCTTCAACAGGGGAGATGGCTACACCTTC,CASSFNRGDGYTF,TRBJ1-2,13,TRBD1,-,TRBV5-1
TGTGCCAGCAGTGACTGGGGGGGCGGATCCTACGAGCAGTACTTC,CASSDWGGGSYEQYF,TRBJ2-7,15,-,-,TRBV6-1
TGTGCCAGCAGTTACAGCTCTGGGGCCAACGTCCTGACTTTC,CASSYSSGANVLTF,TRBJ2-6,14,-,-,TRBV6-5
TGCGCCAGCAGCCAAGGGTGGAGGACAGGGACCACCGGGGAGCTGTTTTTT,CASSQGWRTGTTGELFF,TRBJ2-2,17,TRBD1,-,TRBV4-3
TGTGCCAGCAGAAAATTAGGGTCCCAAGAGACCCAGTACTTC,CASRKLGSQETQYF,TRBJ2-5,14,-,-,TRBV27
TGTGCCAGCAGTAAAACAGCGAACACTGAAGCTTTCTTT,CASSKTANTEAFF,TRBJ1-1,13,-,-,TRBV6-4
TGTGCCAGCAGTTATTCGGCCCGTGAAAAACTGTTTTTT,CASSYSAREKLFF,TRBJ1-4,13,-,-,TRBV6-5
TGTGCCAGCAGCTTAGACATTTGGCCAGATACGCAGTATTTT,CASSLDIWPDTQYF,TRBJ2-3,14,-,-,TRBV7-9
TGTGCCAGTAGTATAGCGCCGGACGGCTACGAGCAGTACTTC,CASSIAPDGYEQYF,TRBJ2-7,14,-,-,TRBV19
TGTGCCAGCACACGCACCTCTGGGGCCAACGTCCTGACTTTC,CASTRTSGANVLTF,TRBJ2-6,14,-,-,TRBV13
TGTGCCAGCAACAGGGGCTCTCAGCCCCAGCATTTT,CASNRGSQPQHF,TRBJ1-5,12,TRBD1,few,TRBV5-6
TGTGCCTGCAAAACAGGGTCGGGGACAGATACGCAGTATTTT,CACKTGSGTDTQYF,TRBJ2-3,14,-,-,TRBV2
TGTGCCAGCAGCCCAATTACATCCTATGGCTACACCTTC,CASSPITSYGYTF,TRBJ1-2,13,-,-,TRBV7-6
TGTGCCAGTAGTATCGGGATGACTAGCCCGGGAGAGACCCAGTACTTC,CASSIGMTSPGETQYF,TRBJ2-5,16,TRBD2,once,TRBV19
TGTGCCAGCAGCCGTCCCCGGGACAGCGACCAAGAGACCCAGTACTTC,CASSRPRDSDQETQYF,TRBJ2-5,16,TRBD1,-,TRBV5-6
TGTGCCCGGAGGGGGCAAGGGAATGAAAAACTGTTTTTT,CARRGQGNEKLFF,TRBJ1-4,13,TRBD1,-,TRBV2
TGCGCCAGCAGCTTGTTTGAGGGGTCGGGCACTGAAGCTTTCTTT,CASSLFEGSGTEAFF,TRBJ1-1,15,-,-,TRBV5-1
TGTGCCAGCAGCTTAGGGGTAGGGACAGATACGCAGTATTTT,CASSLGVGTDTQYF,TRBJ2-3,14,-,-,TRBV7-2
TGTGCCAGCAGCCCCCGGACGGTCTATGGCTACACCTTC,CASSPRTVYGYTF,TRBJ1-2,13,-,-,TRBV9
TGCGCCAGCAGTGAGGCAGAACCCCTAGTATACGGGGACACCGGGGAGCTGTTTTTT,CASSEAEPLVYGDTGELFF,TRBJ2-2,19,-,-,TRBV10-2
TGCGCCAGCAGCCAAGATGTGGCGACGGCCTTCGGCTTAGGCGAGCAGTACTTC,CASSQDVATAFGLGEQYF,TRBJ2-7,18,-,-,TRBV4-3
TGCGCCAGCCGACCGGGAAGTAGCGGGAGGGCCAAGACAGATACGCAGTATTTT,CASRPGSSGRAKTDTQYF,TRBJ2-3,18,TRBD2,-,TRBV5-1
TGCGCCAGCAGCCAAGATTGGTCTAGCGGGGGTTTCAGTACGCAGTATTTT,CASSQDWSSGGFSTQYF,TRBJ2-3,17,TRBD2,-,TRBV4-1
TGTGCCAGCAGCTCGACTAGCGGCCTACACAATGAGCAGTTCTTC,CASSSTSGLHNEQFF,TRBJ2-1,15,TRBD2,-,TRBV7-9
TGTGCCAGCAGCTTAGTGCTTAAGGAGACCCAGTACTTC,CASSLVLKETQYF,TRBJ2-5,13,-,-,TRBV5-8
TGCGCCAGCAGCCAGGACCTAATCACTACCTACGAGCAGTACTTC,CASSQDLITTYEQYF,TRBJ2-7,15,-,-,TRBV4-1
TGTGCCAGCAGCCAGCGCCCCGGGGGGGCCACAGATACGCAGTATTTT,CASSQRPGGATDTQYF,TRBJ2-3,16,TRBD2,-,TRBV7-2
TGTGCCAGCAGGACGAGGGGCTACGAGCAGTACTTC,CASRTRGYEQYF,TRBJ2-7,12,-,-,TRBV2